A selection of T cell receptor beta chains follows, all from one sample in a study of CD8+CD57+ T cells in acquired aplastic anemia. Each CDR3 protein is one row after TCRdb ran MiXCR on the reads. The sample lists hundreds of thousands of distinct CDR3 sequences, about two thirds occurring once. Sequencing was performed on sorted CD4+, CD8+, or CD8+CD57+ T cells (not recorded which) from PBMCs. The receptor set was obtained from a human donor in good health, serving as a control. The CDR3 runs from the conserved cysteine through the conserved F or W. D genes are given only for firm matches. Clone sizes are given selectively: once, few, many, or a class where the clone is expanded.

clone size	V gene	J gene	D gene	CDR3 protein	CDR3 DNA
-	TRBV7-8	TRBJ1-1	TRBD1	CASSPGTGGSPVAFF	TGTGCCAGCAGCCCGGGGACAGGGGGTTCACCTGTCGCTTTCTTT
few	TRBV5-1	TRBJ2-5	TRBD2	CASSLAGGGYNEQYF	TGCGCCAGCAGCTTGGCCGGGGGGGGCTACAATGAGCAGTACTTC
-	TRBV7-2	TRBJ1-3	TRBD1	CASSQETGGNSPLYF	TGTGCCAGCAGCCAGGAGACAGGGGGTAATTCACCCCTCTATTTT
many	TRBV12-3/TRBV12-4	TRBJ1-2	-	CASNSGAQGGNYGYTF	TGTGCCAGCAACTCAGGCGCCCAGGGAGGAAACTATGGCTACACCTTC
-	TRBV7-2	TRBJ2-3	-	CASSFDDSYQATQF	TGTGCCAGCAGCTTCGACGACAGCTACCAAGCGACCCAGTTT
-	TRBV12-3/TRBV12-4	TRBJ2-3	TRBD2	CASSRPLAGDRDTQYF	TGTGCCAGCAGTCGTCCCCTAGCGGGGGACAGGGATACGCAGTATTTT
few	TRBV29-1	TRBJ1-2	-	CSVHGNYGYTF	TGCAGCGTTCATGGGAACTATGGCTACACCTTC
-	TRBV10-2	TRBJ1-2	TRBD1	CASSETQMTGTGYTF	TGCGCCAGCAGTGAGACACAAATGACAGGGACGGGCTACACCTTC
-	TRBV5-1	TRBJ2-1	-	CASSARDGQRQFF	TGCGCCAGCAGCGCGAGGGACGGCCAGAGGCAGTTCTTC
-	TRBV7-8	TRBJ1-5	-	CASSSRDKNLRAVHF	TGTGCCAGCAGCTCCAGGGACAAGAACCTACGAGCAGTACATTTT
-	TRBV12-3/TRBV12-4	TRBJ1-2	-	CASGVVVGYTF	TGTGCCAGCGGCGTGGTGGTTGGCTACACTTTC
-	TRBV6-6	TRBJ2-5	-	CASSSPGGGETQYF	TGTGCCAGCAGTTCCCCGGGGGGCGGAGAGACCCAGTACTTC
-	TRBV19	TRBJ1-4	TRBD1	CASSRDRGYEELFF	TGTGCCAGTAGTCGAGACAGGGGTTATGAAGAGCTGTTTTTT
-	TRBV7-2	TRBJ1-2	-	CASSPSSGVNTEAF	TGTGCCAGCAGCCCCAGCAGTGGCGTGAACACTGAAGCTTTC
-	TRBV30	TRBJ1-1	-	CAWSPRGNTEAFF	TGTGCCTGGAGTCCGAGGGGGAACACTGAAGCTTTCTTT
-	TRBV12-3/TRBV12-4	TRBJ2-2	TRBD1	CASSMGTGMGTGELFF	TGTGCCAGCAGCATGGGGACAGGAATGGGTACCGGGGAGCTGTTTTTT
-	TRBV24-1	TRBJ2-1	TRBD1	CAISAPPQGAGEQFF	TGTGCCATCAGTGCGCCCCCACAGGGGGCCGGTGAGCAGTTCTTC
-	TRBV7-3	TRBJ2-3	-	CASSLQGDTAKYFF	TGTGCCAGCAGCTTACAAGGGGACACAGCTAAGTACTTCTTT
-	TRBV7-2	TRBJ2-5	-	CASSSPRGDQQHQYF	TGTGCCAGCAGCTCCCCGAGAGGGGATCAGCAGCACCAGTACTTC
-	TRBV10-3	TRBJ1-2	TRBD1	CAISAWDRGSVDGYTF	TGTGCCATCAGCGCCTGGGACAGGGGCTCTGTGGATGGCTACACCTTC
-	TRBV7-8	TRBJ2-1	TRBD2	CASTSGLAGKYEQF	TGTGCCAGCACCTCAGGGCTAGCGGGAAAATACGAGCAGTTC
many	TRBV3-1	TRBJ1-4	-	CASSQFWDFNEKLFF	TGTGCCAGCAGCCAATTTTGGGACTTTAATGAAAAACTGTTTTTT
-	TRBV5-1	TRBJ1-1	TRBD1	CASSMTGGNTFF	TGCGCCAGCAGCATGACAGGGGGCAACACTTTCTTT
-	TRBV7-3	TRBJ1-4	-	CASSLASKEQEKLFF	TGTGCCAGCAGCTTAGCTTCCAAGGAGCAGGAAAAACTGTTTTTT
many	TRBV10-3	TRBJ2-1	TRBD2	CAISRAFPASGEPSYNEQFF	TGTGCCATCAGTCGAGCCTTCCCCGCTAGCGGGGAACCCTCCTACAATGAGCAGTTCTTC
few	TRBV2	TRBJ2-7	-	CAGGGNRDTPYEQYF	TGTGCCGGGGGAGGCAACCGGGACACCCCTTACGAGCAGTACTTC